This TCR beta chain was sequenced in a study of T cells in Graves' hyperthyroidism and ophthalmopathy. Whole-study findings and limits: Median prediction lead before ophthalmopathy onset was 5 to 7 months with the model. In the blood, most expanded thyroid clonotypes above 0.001 appeared as well.

Worth noting for this clonotype: As yet, its antigen is unknown.

Amplified TCR beta CDR3 regions derived from RNA transcripts. With the HTBI primer set, the TCR CDR3 went through a first round of RT-PCR. One entry per CDR3 protein results from TCRdb running MiXCR on the multiplex PCR reads. The sample has more than 500,000 distinct CDR3 sequences, roughly 14% seen once. The cohort's ophthalmopathy patients, a group with duration under 3 months, had a Clinical Activity Score of at least 3 and a NOSPECS grade of at least 4. Exclusions: uncontrolled infection, other autoimmune disease, pregnancy, lactation. The TCR comes from a woman between 40 and 50 years old with Graves' ophthalmopathy. Input material: blood.

CDR3 amino acids: CASSLEGVQGPFWEQYF. CDR3 coding DNA: TGTGCCAGCAGTTTGGAGGGTGTACAGGGGCCCTTTTGGGAGCAGTACTTC. V usage is TRBV12-3 or TRBV12-4 and J usage is TRBJ2-7; TRBD1 is a possible D gene (7 bases). This CDR3 is built from 17 residues. Trimming cost V 3 bases and J 7 bases, with 25 bases left between them.